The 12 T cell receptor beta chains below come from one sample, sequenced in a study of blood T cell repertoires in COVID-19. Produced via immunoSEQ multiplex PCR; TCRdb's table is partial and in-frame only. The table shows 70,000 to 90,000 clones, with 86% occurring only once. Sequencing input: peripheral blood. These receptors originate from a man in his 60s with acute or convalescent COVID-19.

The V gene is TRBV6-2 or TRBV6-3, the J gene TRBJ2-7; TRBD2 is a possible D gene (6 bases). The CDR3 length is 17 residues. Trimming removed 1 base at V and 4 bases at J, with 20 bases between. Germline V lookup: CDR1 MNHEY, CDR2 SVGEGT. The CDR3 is CASSYYPGLNTLYEQYF. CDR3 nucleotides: TGTGCCAGCAGTTACTACCCGGGACTCAATACACTTTACGAGCAGTACTTC.

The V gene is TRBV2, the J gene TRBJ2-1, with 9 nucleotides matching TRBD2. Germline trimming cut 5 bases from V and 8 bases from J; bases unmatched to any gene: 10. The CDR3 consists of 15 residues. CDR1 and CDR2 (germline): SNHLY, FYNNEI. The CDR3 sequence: CASSWTSARSDEQFF. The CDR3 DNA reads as TGTGCCAGCAGTTGGACTAGCGCCCGCTCGGATGAGCAGTTCTTC.

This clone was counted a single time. CDR3 protein: CASSFGQGNTEAFF. In nucleotides, the CDR3 is TGTGCCAGCAGTTTCGGACAGGGCAACACTGAAGCTTTCTTT. The chain carries TRBV3-1 (or the pseudogene TRBV3-2) and TRBJ1-1, with 8 bases identical to TRBD1. With 6 bases clipped from V and 2 bases from J, the junction kept 5 bases outside the gene matches. This CDR3 spans 14 amino acids. Germline lookup yields CDR1 LGHDT and CDR2 YNNKEL (reference sequence).

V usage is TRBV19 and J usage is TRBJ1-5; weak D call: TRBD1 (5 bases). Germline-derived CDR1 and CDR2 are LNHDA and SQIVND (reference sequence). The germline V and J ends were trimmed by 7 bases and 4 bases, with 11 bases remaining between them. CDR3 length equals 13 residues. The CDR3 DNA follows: TGTGCCAGTACCCTCTCAGGGAATCAGCCCCAGCATTTT. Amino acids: CASTLSGNQPQHF.

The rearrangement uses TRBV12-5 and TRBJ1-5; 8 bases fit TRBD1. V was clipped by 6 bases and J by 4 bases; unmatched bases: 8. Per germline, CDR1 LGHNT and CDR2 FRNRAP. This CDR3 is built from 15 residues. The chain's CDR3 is CASGWTGSGNQPQHF. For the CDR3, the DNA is TGTGCTAGTGGGTGGACAGGGTCCGGGAATCAGCCCCAGCATTTT.

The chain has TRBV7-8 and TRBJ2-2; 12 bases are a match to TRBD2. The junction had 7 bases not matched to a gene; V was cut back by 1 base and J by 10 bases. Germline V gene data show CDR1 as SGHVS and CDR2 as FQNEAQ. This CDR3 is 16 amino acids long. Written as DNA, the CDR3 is TGTGCCAGCAGCTTAGTCTCTAGCGGGAGGGGCGAGGAGCTGTTTTTT. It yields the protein CASSLVSSGRGEELFF.

The CDR3 here is CASRGLGGRKGEQFF. DNA of the CDR3: TGTGCCAGCAGGGGACTGGGGGGGCGGAAAGGTGAGCAGTTCTTC. J is TRBJ2-1 and V is TRBV5-8; D perhaps matches TRBD2 (7 bases). Germline V CDR1 and CDR2: SGHTS, YDEGEE. Trimming shortened V by 5 bases and J by 9 bases, and 21 bases separated the two germline ends. This CDR3 comprises 15 residues.

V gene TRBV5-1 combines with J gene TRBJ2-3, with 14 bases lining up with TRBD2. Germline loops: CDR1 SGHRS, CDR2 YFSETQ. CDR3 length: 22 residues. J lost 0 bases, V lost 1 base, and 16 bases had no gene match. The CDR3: CASSLSRPTSGGAGSSTDTQYF. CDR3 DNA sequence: TGCGCCAGCAGCTTGTCCCGCCCGACTAGCGGGGGGGCAGGGTCTAGCACAGATACGCAGTATTTT.

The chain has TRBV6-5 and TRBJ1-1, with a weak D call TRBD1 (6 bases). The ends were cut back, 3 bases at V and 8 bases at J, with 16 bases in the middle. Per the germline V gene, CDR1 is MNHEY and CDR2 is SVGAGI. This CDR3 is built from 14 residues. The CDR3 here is CASSYRSRDKEAFF. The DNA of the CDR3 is TGTGCCAGCAGTTATCGATCACGGGACAAAGAAGCTTTCTTT.

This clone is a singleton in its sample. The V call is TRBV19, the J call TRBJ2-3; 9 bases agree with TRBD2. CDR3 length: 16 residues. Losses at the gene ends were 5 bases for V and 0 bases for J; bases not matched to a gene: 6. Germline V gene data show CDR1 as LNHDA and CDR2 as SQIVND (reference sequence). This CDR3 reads CASSRASGTSTDTQYF. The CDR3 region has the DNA TGTGCCAGTAGTCGGGCTAGCGGGACTAGCACAGATACGCAGTATTTT.

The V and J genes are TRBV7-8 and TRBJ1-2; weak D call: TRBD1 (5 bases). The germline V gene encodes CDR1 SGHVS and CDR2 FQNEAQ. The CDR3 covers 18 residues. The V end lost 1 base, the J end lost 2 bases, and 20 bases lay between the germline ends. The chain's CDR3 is CASSLDQGSSRANYGYTF. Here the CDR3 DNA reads TGTGCCAGCAGCTTAGATCAGGGAAGCTCCCGGGCCAACTATGGCTACACCTTC.

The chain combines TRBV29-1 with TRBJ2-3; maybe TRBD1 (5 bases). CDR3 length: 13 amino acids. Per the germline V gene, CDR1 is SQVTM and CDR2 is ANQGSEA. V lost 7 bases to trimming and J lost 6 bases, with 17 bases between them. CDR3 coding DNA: TGCAGCGGATTAGGGGAAGTAGGGGATACGCAGTATTTT. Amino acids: CSGLGEVGDTQYF.